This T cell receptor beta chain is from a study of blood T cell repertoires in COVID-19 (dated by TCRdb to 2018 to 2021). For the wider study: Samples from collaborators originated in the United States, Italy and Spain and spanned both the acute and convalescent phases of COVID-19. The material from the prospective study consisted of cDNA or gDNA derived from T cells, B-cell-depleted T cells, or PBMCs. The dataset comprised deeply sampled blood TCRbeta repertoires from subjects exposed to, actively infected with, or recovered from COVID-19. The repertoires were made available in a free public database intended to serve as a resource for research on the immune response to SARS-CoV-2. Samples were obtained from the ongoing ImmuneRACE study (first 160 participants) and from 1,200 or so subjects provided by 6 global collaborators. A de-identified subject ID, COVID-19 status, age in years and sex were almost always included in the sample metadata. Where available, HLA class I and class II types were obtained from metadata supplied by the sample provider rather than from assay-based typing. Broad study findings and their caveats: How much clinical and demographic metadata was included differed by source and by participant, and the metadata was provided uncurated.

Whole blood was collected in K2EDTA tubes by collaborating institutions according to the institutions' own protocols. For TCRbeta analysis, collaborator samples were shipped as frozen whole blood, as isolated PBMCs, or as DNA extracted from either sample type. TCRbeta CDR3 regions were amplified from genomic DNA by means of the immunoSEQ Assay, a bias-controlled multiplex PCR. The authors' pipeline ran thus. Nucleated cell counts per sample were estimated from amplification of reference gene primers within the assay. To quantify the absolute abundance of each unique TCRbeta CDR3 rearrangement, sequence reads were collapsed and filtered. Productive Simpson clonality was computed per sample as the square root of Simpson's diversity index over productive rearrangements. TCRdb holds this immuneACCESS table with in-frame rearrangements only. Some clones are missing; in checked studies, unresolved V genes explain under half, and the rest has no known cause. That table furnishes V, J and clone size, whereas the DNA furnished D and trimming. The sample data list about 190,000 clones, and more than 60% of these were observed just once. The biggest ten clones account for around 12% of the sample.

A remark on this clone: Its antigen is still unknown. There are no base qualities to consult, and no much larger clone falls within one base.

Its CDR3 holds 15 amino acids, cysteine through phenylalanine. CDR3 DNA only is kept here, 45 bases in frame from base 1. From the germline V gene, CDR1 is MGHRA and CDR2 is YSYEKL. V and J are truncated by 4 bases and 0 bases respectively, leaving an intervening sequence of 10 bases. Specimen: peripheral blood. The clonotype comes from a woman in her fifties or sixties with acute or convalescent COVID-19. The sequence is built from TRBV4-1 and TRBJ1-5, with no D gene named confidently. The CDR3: CASSPMEFSNQPQHF. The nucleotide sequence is TGCGCCAGCAGCCCCATGGAGTTTAGCAATCAGCCCCAGCATTTT.